This record looks at one T cell receptor (beta chain) sequence and its context. Its target is not known. The data stem from a study of shared clonotypes between healthy human individuals. Terminally differentiated effector memory CD45RA+ cells were left out of the naive CD8 fraction, which was CD45RO-negative and positively selected for CCR7. The CDR3 consists of 12 residues. Study-level findings and limits: Naive CD4 clonotypes were shared across a handful of donors at about 5.2%.

The protocol was immunoSEQ multiplex PCR, while the TCRdb copy is restricted to in-frame clones and leaves out a portion. The table includes 760,000 or so clones, 90% to 98% detected once. This clonotype was obtained from a man aged 25-45 years in good health. Sequencing was carried out using naive CD8+ T cells sorted from blood. This chain uses TRBV21-1 with TRBJ2-6; the DNA was not compared with TRBD2, the D call given in the table. TRBV21-1 is an annotated pseudogene. The chain's CDR3 is CAPTGCANVLTF. The CDR3 DNA sequence: TGTGCCCCCACGGGGTGCGCCAACGTCCTGACTTTC.